Listed here are 24 T cell receptor beta chains from one sample, sequenced in a study of cytomegalovirus exposure and HLA in healthy donors listed by TCRdb under 2017. Library construction relied on the immunoSEQ multiplex PCR assay. For the multiplex PCR, a mixture combining 60 forward primers for TCR Vbeta segments and 13 reverse primers for TCR Jbeta segments was used. TCRdb carries this immuneACCESS record with in-frame sequences only. Its versions omit some clonotypes, under half of them owing to an unresolved V gene in the studies checked, with the rest unexplained. This sample lists about 130,000 clones; approximately 70% were detected once. 2.6% of the sample lies in the top ten. Material: PBMCs. These receptors all stem from a woman aged 60-70 years in good health and CMV-seropositive.

The V call is TRBV6-1, the J call TRBJ2-7, with 9 nucleotides matching TRBD1. The trim removed 6 bases at V and 2 bases at J, leaving 5 bases unmatched. The germline V gene encodes CDR1 MNHNS and CDR2 SASEGT. This CDR3 comprises 14 residues. The CDR3 loop reads CASRAGTGTYEQYF. The CDR3 nucleotides read TGTGCCAGCAGGGCAGGGACAGGGACCTACGAGCAGTACTTC.

The genes are TRBV2 and TRBJ2-7; D is undetermined. The CDR3 is 11 residues long. Per the germline V gene, CDR1 is SNHLY and CDR2 is FYNNEI. V lost 4 bases to trimming and J lost 9 bases, with 10 bases between them. This chain's CDR3 is CASSGVRGQYF. The CDR3 DNA reads as TGTGCCAGCAGTGGCGTACGCGGGCAGTACTTC.

The sample holds a few counts of this clone. The V and J genes are TRBV29-1 and TRBJ2-7; D ambiguous. Trimming removed 4 bases from V and 2 bases from J, with 9 bases in between. Germline V gene lookup returns CDR1 SQVTM and CDR2 ANQGSEA. The CDR3 has 12 residues. CDR3 DNA sequence: TGCAGCGTTGCAGCAGGTGCCTACGAGCAGTACTTC. Protein sequence: CSVAAGAYEQYF.

The genes are TRBV4-1 and TRBJ1-2; 8 bases are a match to TRBD1. Trimming at V came to 5 bases and at J to 4 bases, leaving 6 bases not matched to a gene. CDR1 and CDR2 (germline): MGHRA, YSYEKL. This CDR3 is built from 14 residues. The CDR3 bases are TGCGCCAGCAGCGGAGGACAGGGTCCCTATGGCTACACCTTC. This translates into CASSGGQGPYGYTF.

The V call is TRBV5-6, the J call TRBJ2-3; D possibly corresponds to TRBD1 (6 bases). Trimming cost V 2 bases and J 1 base, with 11 bases left between them. The CDR3 length is 15 residues. Germline V lookup: CDR1 SGHDT, CDR2 YYEEEE. CDR3 region: CASSLQGIGTDTQYF. The CDR3 coding sequence is TGTGCCAGCAGCTTACAGGGTATAGGCACAGATACGCAGTATTTT. Complete variable domain (other parts from reference TRBV5-6 and TRBJ2-3): DAGVTQSPTHLIKTRGQQVTLRCSPKSGHDTVSWYQQALGQGPQFIFQYYEEEERQRGNFPDRFSGHQFPNYSSELNVNALLLGDSALYLCASSLQGIGTDTQYFGPGTRLTVL.

The chain combines TRBV7-9 with TRBJ1-1; 8 bases match TRBD1. The CDR3 loop spans 16 amino acids. The V gene end was trimmed by 4 bases and the J gene end by 5 bases; junction bases not matched to a gene: 12. CDR1 and CDR2 (germline): SEHNR, FQNEAQ (reference sequence). CDR3 protein: CASSSRPGQGGTEAFF. CDR3 bases: TGTGCCAGCAGCTCTCGCCCAGGACAGGGAGGAACTGAAGCTTTCTTT. Combining the CDR3 with reference TRBV7-9 and TRBJ1-1 gives the whole variable domain DTGVSQNPRHKITKRGQNVTFRCDPISEHNRLYWYRQTLGQGPEFLTYFQNEAQLEKSRLLSDRFSAERPKGSFSTLEIQRTEQGDSAMYLCASSSRPGQGGTEAFFGQGTRLTVV.

This chain's CDR3 is CSTGTGGSGYTF. The DNA of the CDR3 is TGCAGCACTGGGACAGGGGGAAGTGGCTACACCTTC. The chain has TRBV29-1 and TRBJ1-2; 11 nucleotides line up with TRBD1. The J segment lost 7 bases and the V segment lost 8 bases, leaving 6 bases of the junction unmatched. This CDR3 contains 12 residues. Per germline, CDR1 SQVTM and CDR2 ANQGSEA.

The chain uses TRBV7-9 and TRBJ1-1; a weak D match, TRBD1 (6 bases). The CDR3 has 14 amino acids. Trimming cost V 3 bases and J 3 bases, with 11 bases left between them. Germline CDR1 SEHNR, CDR2 FQNEAQ (reference sequence). The CDR3 nucleotides are TGTGCCAGCAGCTTGGGCAGGGGTGACACTGAAGCTTTCTTT. As protein: CASSLGRGDTEAFF. Variable domain in full (rest from reference TRBV7-9 and TRBJ1-1): DTGVSQNPRHKITKRGQNVTFRCDPISEHNRLYWYRQTLGQGPEFLTYFQNEAQLEKSRLLSDRFSAERPKGSFSTLEIQRTEQGDSAMYLCASSLGRGDTEAFFGQGTRLTVV.

The CDR3 sequence: CASSVGQQLIDTQYF. The CDR3 DNA follows: TGTGCCAGCAGCGTGGGACAGCAGTTGATAGATACGCAGTATTTT. The chain links TRBV14 to TRBJ2-3, with TRBD1 identical over 7 bases. Losses at the gene ends were 5 bases for V and 5 bases for J; bases not matched to a gene: 10. CDR3 length equals 15 residues. The germline CDR1 and CDR2 sequences are SGHDN and FVKESK. Full variable domain (rest looked up from reference TRBV14 and TRBJ2-3): EAGVTQFPSHSVIEKGQTVTLRCDPISGHDNLYWYRRVMGKEIKFLLHFVKESKQDESGMPNNRFLAERTGGTYSTLKVQPAELEDSGVYFCASSVGQQLIDTQYFGPGTRLTVL.

Comments on this clone: At one boundary the junction diverges from the germline segment, which might be a read error. Other nucleotide sequences in the sample specify the same CDR3. The chain has TRBV6-5 and TRBJ1-1; maybe TRBD1 (6 bases). This CDR3 is 15 amino acids long. Germline lookup yields CDR1 MNHEY and CDR2 SVGAGI. CDR3 nucleotides: TGTGCCAGCAGTTATTACAGCCAAGGGGACACTGAGGCTTTCTTT. This translates into CASSYYSQGDTEAFF.

A remark on this clone: Germline is not matched at one junction end, which may reflect a read error. This chain links TRBV7-9 with TRBJ1-2; 10 bases line up with TRBD1. The CDR3 is 16 amino acids. CDR1 is SEHNR, CDR2 FQNEAQ, per germline (reference sequence). The CDR3 sequence is CSSSLSDRGRKYGYTF. CDR3 bases: TGTTCCAGCAGCTTATCAGACAGGGGGCGAAAGTATGGCTACACCTTC.

V usage is TRBV19 and J usage is TRBJ1-5; D might be TRBD1 (5 bases). Germline CDR1 reads LNHDA; CDR2 reads SQIVND (reference sequence). Trimming took 6 bases from V and 2 from J, leaving 14 bases between them. This CDR3 has 15 residues. CDR3 bases: TGTGCCAGTAGGGATCAGGGTGAGGGCAATCAGCCCCAGCATTTT. Translating gives CASRDQGEGNQPQHF.

The V and J genes are TRBV10-3 and TRBJ1-4; 8 positions agree with TRBD1. J lost 8 bases, V lost 11 bases, and 10 bases had no gene match. CDR1 ENHRY and CDR2 SYGVKD come from the germline V gene. The CDR3 has 13 amino acids. The CDR3 bases are TGTGCCTCCCAGGGGGCAGGGGAGGAAAAACTGTTTTTT. Translated, it gives CASQGAGEEKLFF.

The rearrangement links TRBV5-1 to TRBJ1-1; 7 nucleotides match TRBD1. Trimming at V came to 5 bases and at J to 3 bases, leaving 13 bases not matched to a gene. The CDR3 is 16 amino acids. Per the germline V gene, CDR1 is SGHRS and CDR2 is YFSETQ. Here the CDR3 reads CASRDLKGGAYTEAFF. The CDR3, as DNA: TGCGCCAGCAGAGATCTAAAAGGGGGCGCGTACACTGAAGCTTTCTTT.

V gene TRBV7-9 combines with J gene TRBJ1-5; no firm D call. With 3 bases removed from V and 3 bases from J, the gap between germline ends came to 6 bases. This CDR3 contains 13 residues. The V gene's germline CDR1 is SEHNR and CDR2 FQNEAQ (reference sequence). This chain's CDR3 is CASSFQANQPQHF. Written as DNA, the CDR3 is TGTGCCAGCAGCTTTCAGGCCAATCAGCCCCAGCATTTT.

This sequence joins TRBV29-1 and TRBJ1-2; possibly TRBD1 for D (6 bases). Germline V lookup: CDR1 SQVTM, CDR2 ANQGSEA. Trimming cost V 3 bases and J 1 base, with 9 bases left between them. The CDR3 loop spans 13 amino acids. Here the CDR3 DNA reads TGCAGCGTTGACAGCAGGGGTAACTATGGCTACACCTTC. Its translation: CSVDSRGNYGYTF.

This clone was seen a handful of times. V usage is TRBV5-4 and J usage is TRBJ2-5; unclear D gene. The length of the CDR3 is 15 residues. The V gene's germline CDR1 is SGHNT and CDR2 YYREEE (reference sequence). The V and J ends lost 0 bases and 0 bases respectively, with 9 bases between them. The CDR3 DNA reads TGTGCCAGCAGCTTGGGGCAGTTGTACCAAGAGACCCAGTACTTC. Amino acids: CASSLGQLYQETQYF. The whole variable domain, remainder taken from reference TRBV5-4 and TRBJ2-5, is ETGVTQSPTHLIKTRGQQVTLRCSSQSGHNTVSWYQQALGQGPQFIFQYYREEENGRGNFPPRFSGLQFPNYSSELNVNALELDDSALYLCASSLGQLYQETQYFGPGTRLLVL.

The chain is built from TRBV6-6 and TRBJ1-6; TRBD1 aligns across 8 bases. CDR1 and CDR2 from the germline V gene are MNHNY and SVGAGI (reference sequence). V shed 8 bases and J 7 bases; nucleotides not matched to a gene: 10. This CDR3 is built from 15 residues. CDR3 in amino acids: CASSEGTGENSPLHF. CDR3 nucleotides: TGTGCCAGCTCCGAGGGGACAGGCGAAAATTCACCCCTCCACTTT.

This chain links TRBV7-2 with TRBJ1-2; 10 bases line up with TRBD1. The V gene's germline CDR1 is SGHTA and CDR2 FQGNSA. The junction had 3 bases not matched to a gene; V was cut back by 1 base and J by 4 bases. The CDR3 runs 15 residues. CDR3 in DNA: TGTGCCAGCAGCTTAGTAGGGGACAGGGGCTATGGCTACACCTTC. It yields the protein CASSLVGDRGYGYTF.

DNA for the CDR3: TGCGCCAGCAGCTTGAGGGGGACCGACGGGCGACCTGGGGCCAACGTCCTGACTTTC. Protein: CASSLRGTDGRPGANVLTF. V and J are TRBV5-1 and TRBJ2-6, with D perhaps matching TRBD1 (6 bases). CDR3 length: 19 amino acids. CDR1 and CDR2 (germline): SGHRS, YFSETQ. V lost 1 base and J 2 bases, leaving 19 bases between the germline ends.

V usage is TRBV11-3 and J usage is TRBJ2-2; 11 positions match TRBD1. CDR1 is SGHNT, CDR2 YENEEA, per germline. Losses at the gene ends were 7 bases for V and 5 bases for J; bases not matched to a gene: 3. This CDR3 spans 14 amino acids. The CDR3 reads CASKGQGGTGELFF. In nucleotides, the CDR3 is TGTGCCAGCAAGGGACAGGGGGGGACCGGGGAGCTGTTTTTT.

This chain connects TRBV6-1 to TRBJ2-5, with 10 bases fitting TRBD1. The end of the DNA aligns better with TRBJ2-7, so the J call may be wrong. Per germline, CDR1 MNHNS and CDR2 SASEGT. CDR3 length: 15 residues. This chain's CDR3 is CASTARRDRGYEQYF. CDR3 nucleotide sequence: TGTGCCAGCACCGCCCGTCGGGACAGGGGCTACGAGCAGTACTTC.

The table lists this clone with a few counts. V and J are TRBV6-6 and TRBJ1-1; no definite D call. Trimming pared 4 bases from V and 2 bases from J, leaving 8 bases between. The CDR3 totals 13 residues. Germline V gives CDR1 MNHNY, CDR2 SVGAGI (reference sequence). Here the CDR3 DNA reads TGTGCCAGCAGTTCCCGGGGTAACACTGAAGCTTTCTTT. This sequence encodes CASSSRGNTEAFF.

The chain combines TRBV19 with TRBJ1-1, with D uncertain. Germline V gives CDR1 LNHDA, CDR2 SQIVND (reference sequence). This CDR3 is built from 14 residues. Trimming cost V 8 bases and J 0 bases, with 13 bases left between them. CDR3 region: CASVSPRVNTEAFF. CDR3 DNA: TGTGCCAGTGTGTCCCCTCGGGTGAACACTGAAGCTTTCTTT.